Sequencing of this T cell receptor (beta chain) was carried out in a study of blood T cell repertoires in COVID-19. At the level of the study: Donors in the United States, Italy and Spain gave samples during acute or convalescent COVID-19.

In the original analysis: Reference gene primers were amplified, and this amplification served to estimate nucleated cell counts. Profiled with immunoSEQ multiplex PCR; TCRdb holds only in-frame clones, not every one. V, J and clone size are taken as reported in that table, and D and trimming were inferred from the DNA itself. The data hold about 25,000 clones, with around 88% observed a single time. Germline CDR1 and CDR2: MNHEY and SVGAGI. The CDR3 spans 15 residues. Trimming removed 6 bases at V and 4 bases at J, with 17 bases between. The specimen sequenced was peripheral blood. The sequence came from a man between 70 and 80 years old with acute or convalescent COVID-19. V gene TRBV6-5 combines with J gene TRBJ2-3; a weak D match, TRBD2 (6 bases). The CDR3 DNA follows: TGTGCCAGCAGGATGACGGGAGTGTACGCAGATACGCAGTATTTT. This gives the protein CASRMTGVYADTQYF.